This is a list of T cell receptor beta chains from one sample in a study of blood T cell repertoires in COVID-19. Some clones are missing from TCRdb's copy, which holds only in-frame ones; the method was immunoSEQ multiplex PCR. The sample includes some 200,000 clones, 85% of them seen just once. The material sequenced was peripheral blood. The receptor source for this set is a man in his 60s with COVID-19, enrolled during active disease. Each CDR3 is given with its conserved first and last residue. The D gene is left open where the match is weak. Clone size is stated in some rows and not others, as once, few, many or a class when expanded.

J gene | V gene | D gene | clone size | CDR3 DNA | CDR3 protein
TRBJ1-2 | TRBV30 | TRBD1 | - | TGTGCCTGGAGTGTCTCAGGGGGACCTCGCTATGGCTACACCTTC | CAWSVSGGPRYGYTF
TRBJ2-5 | TRBV11-3 | TRBD2 | - | TGTGCCAGCAGCGCTAGGACTAGCGGGGGGCAAGAGACCCAGTACTTC | CASSARTSGGQETQYF
TRBJ1-2 | TRBV6-2/TRBV6-3 | TRBD1 | once | TGTGCCAGCAGTTACCCCTTGGGACAGGGTAATGATGGCTACACCTTC | CASSYPLGQGNDGYTF
TRBJ1-5 | TRBV6-1 | - | - | TGTGCCAGCAGTGGAACTAGGGGGTGGGATAGCAATCAGCCCCAGCATTTT | CASSGTRGWDSNQPQHF
TRBJ1-2 | TRBV5-4 | - | - | TGTGCCAGCAGCCCGACAGGAGCTAACTATGGCTACACCTTC | CASSPTGANYGYTF
TRBJ1-2 | TRBV24-1 | - | - | TGTGCCACCAGTGATGAGGGAATTAACTATGGCTACACCTTC | CATSDEGINYGYTF
TRBJ2-5 | TRBV10-3 | TRBD2 | - | TGTGCCACCGGCCCTGTACTAGCGGAGGGGGGAGAGACCCAGTACTTC | CATGPVLAEGGETQYF
TRBJ1-4 | TRBV2 | - | - | TGTGCCAGCAGTGAAGCCGAGACGCCGGGGAGAAAACTGTTTTTT | CASSEAETPGRKLFF
TRBJ1-2 | TRBV5-4 | TRBD1 | - | TGTGCCAGCAGCCTACAGGGGTACTATGGCTACACCTTC | CASSLQGYYGYTF
TRBJ1-6 | TRBV7-9 | - | once | TGTGCCAGCAGCTTAGGGGACAATGGCTCACCCCTCCACTTT | CASSLGDNGSPLHF
TRBJ1-1 | TRBV5-1 | - | - | TGCGCCAGCAGCCCCGACGGGTTAGACACTGAAGCTTTCTTT | CASSPDGLDTEAFF
TRBJ1-4 | TRBV9 | - | - | TGTGCCAGCAGCGTAGTAGGAGGGGCTAATGAAAAACTGTTTTTT | CASSVVGGANEKLFF
TRBJ2-4 | TRBV6-2/TRBV6-3 | - | - | TGTGCCAGCAGTTACCGAAAAGCAGCCAAAAACATTCAGTACTTC | CASSYRKAAKNIQYF
TRBJ1-6 | TRBV3-1/TRBV3-2 | - | - | TGTGCCAGCAGCCAAACAGGGAACTCACCCCTCCACTTT | CASSQTGNSPLHF
TRBJ2-1 | TRBV27 | TRBD2 | - | TGTGCCAGCTGCCTTCTAGCGGGAGCTGGGCGTGAGCAGTTCTTC | CASCLLAGAGREQFF
TRBJ1-5 | TRBV6-5 | - | - | TGTGCCAGCAGAAACGGGGGGGATCAGCCCCAGCATTTT | CASRNGGDQPQHF
TRBJ2-1 | TRBV24-1 | TRBD2 | - | TGTGCCACCAGTGAAGTAGCGGGCGACTCCTACAATGAGCAGTTCTTC | CATSEVAGDSYNEQFF
TRBJ2-7 | TRBV5-4 | - | once | TGTGCCAGCAGCTTCCCGGGCTACGAGCAGTACTTC | CASSFPGYEQYF
TRBJ1-1 | TRBV2 | - | - | TGTGCCAGCAGTGGGCCGACAGGTTCGGACCTAGAAGCTTTCTTT | CASSGPTGSDLEAFF
TRBJ1-1 | TRBV21-1 | - | - | TGTGCCAGCAGCAAATTTTTCCCGATACAGAACACTGAAGCTTTCTTT | CASSKFFPIQNTEAFF
TRBJ1-6 | TRBV7-9 | - | - | TGTGCCAGCAGCCCTGGACTCGCACCCGCCTCCACCCTCCACTTT | CASSPGLAPASTLHF
TRBJ2-7 | TRBV7-8 | TRBD1 | - | TGTGCCAGCACCGACAGGGCGTCCTACGAGCAGTACTTC | CASTDRASYEQYF
TRBJ2-7 | TRBV27 | TRBD1 | few | TGTGCCAGCAGGGGGACAGGGGAAATCTACGAGCAGTACTTC | CASRGTGEIYEQYF
TRBJ2-7 | TRBV6-5 | - | - | TGTGCCAGCAGTTACGGGGCCGGGTACGAGCAGTACTTC | CASSYGAGYEQYF
TRBJ2-6 | TRBV5-1 | TRBD1 | - | TGCGCCAGCACCAGGACAGGTGCAACTGGGGCCAACGTCCTGACTTTC | CASTRTGATGANVLTF
TRBJ1-4 | TRBV29-1 | TRBD1 | - | TGCAGCGCGACGGACAGGGGATCGGAAAAACTGTTTTTT | CSATDRGSEKLFF
TRBJ2-5 | TRBV20-1 | TRBD2 | - | TGCAGTGCTAGTCTGACTAGCGGGAGTAGGGAGACCCAGTACTTC | CSASLTSGSRETQYF
TRBJ2-5 | TRBV3-1/TRBV3-2 | TRBD2 | - | TGTGCCAGCAGCCTAGCTAGCGGGATCCGGGAGACCCAGTACTTC | CASSLASGIRETQYF
TRBJ1-5 | TRBV29-1 | TRBD1 | - | TGCAGCGTAGCACAGGGGGGAAATCAGCCCCAGCATTTT | CSVAQGGNQPQHF
TRBJ2-5 | TRBV9 | TRBD2 | once | TGTGCCAGCAGCGCCAGACAGGGGCTAGCGGGAGGGAAAGAGACCCAGTACTTC | CASSARQGLAGGKETQYF
TRBJ2-7 | TRBV28 | - | - | TGTGCCAGCACCCCGGGACAACTCTCCTACGAGCAGTACTTC | CASTPGQLSYEQYF
TRBJ1-1 | TRBV19 | - | few | TGTGCCAGTAGTATTACAGTGAACACTGAAGCTTTCTTT | CASSITVNTEAFF
TRBJ2-3 | TRBV9 | - | - | TGTGCCAGCAGCGCCTCAGATACGCAGTATTTT | CASSASDTQYF
TRBJ2-1 | TRBV7-2 | TRBD2 | - | TGTGCCAGCAGCTCCTTGCGGACTAGCGGGATACGCAATGAGCAGTTCTTC | CASSSLRTSGIRNEQFF
TRBJ1-1 | TRBV28 | - | - | TGTGCCAGCAGTTCCCCCGGACGGGAGAACACTGAAGCTTTCTTT | CASSSPGRENTEAFF
TRBJ1-1 | TRBV7-2 | - | - | TGTGCCAGCAGCTTAGAACCAGGGGCAGGCACTGAAGCTTTCTTT | CASSLEPGAGTEAFF
TRBJ2-2 | TRBV4-3 | TRBD1 | - | TGCGCCAGCAGCCCCCAGGGGGCACGGAACACCGGGGAGCTGTTTTTT | CASSPQGARNTGELFF
TRBJ1-3 | TRBV28 | - | - | TGTGCCAGCAGGGAAGGGAGTAGCTCTGGAAACACCATATATTTT | CASREGSSSGNTIYF
TRBJ1-1 | TRBV6-5 | TRBD1 | - | TGTGCCAGCAGTAACGACAGGGACACTGAAGCTTTCTTT | CASSNDRDTEAFF
TRBJ1-4 | TRBV5-4 | TRBD1 | - | TGTGCCAGCAGCTTGACAGGGGCTGGAGAAAAACTGTTTTTT | CASSLTGAGEKLFF
TRBJ2-5 | TRBV2 | - | - | TGTGCCAGCAGGGAGCAAGAGACCCAGTACTTC | CASREQETQYF
TRBJ2-5 | TRBV5-1 | - | - | TGCGCCAGCAGCCACACCGGGTCAAGGGGGGGGAAAGAGACCCAGTACTTC | CASSHTGSRGGKETQYF